This T cell receptor beta chain is from a study of blood T cell repertoires in COVID-19. On the study more broadly: From T cells, B-cell-depleted T cells, or PBMCs came the material, which was cDNA or gDNA.

Per germline, CDR1 SGHRS and CDR2 YFSETQ. Germline trimming cut 0 bases from V and 5 bases from J; bases unmatched to any gene: 4. CDR3 length: 15 residues. Sequencing was performed with immunoSEQ multiplex PCR; in TCRdb, only in-frame clones are kept and a portion is missing. The sample consists of 180,000 or so clones, around 83% of them appearing once. The origin of this receptor is a woman under 40 with active or convalescent COVID-19. The chain uses TRBV5-1 and TRBJ2-1; TRBD1 matches at 8 bases. Sequences were obtained from peripheral blood. CDR3 sequence: CASSLAEGQDNEQFF. Here the CDR3 DNA reads TGCGCCAGCAGCTTGGCCGAGGGACAGGACAATGAGCAGTTCTTC. The complete variable domain, with remaining parts taken from reference TRBV5-1 and TRBJ2-1, reads KAGVTQTPRYLIKTRGQQVTLSCSPISGHRSVSWYQQTPGQGLQFLFEYFSETQRNKGNFPGRFSGRQFSNSRSEMNVSTLELGDSALYLCASSLAEGQDNEQFFGPGTRLTVL.